A single sample gave rise to the 17 T cell receptor beta chains below, sequenced in a study of chemoradiotherapy in HPV16-positive cancers. Libraries were prepared by immunoSEQ multiplex PCR; TCRdb keeps only in-frame clonotypes and omits some of them. The data show 2,000 to 3,000 clones, 85% to 90% seen once. The sample consisted of tumor tissue, taken from a patient who underwent chemoradiotherapy. These receptors came from a human donor with HPV-associated anogenital cancer.

The rearrangement uses TRBV7-3 and TRBJ2-1; D possibly matches TRBD1 or TRBD2 (5 bases each). V shed 2 bases and J shed 10 bases, with 9 bases lying between them. The length of the CDR3 is 12 residues. CDR1 and CDR2 (germline): SGHTA, FQGTGA. CDR3 DNA sequence: TGTGCCAGCAGCTTAGGCCGGGGCGAGCAGTTCTTC. It encodes CASSLGRGEQFF.

J is TRBJ1-5 and V is TRBV6-4; the D gene is possibly TRBD1 (6 bases). CDR3 length: 16 amino acids. V shed 7 bases and J shed 2 bases, with 18 bases lying between them. Looked up from germline, CDR1 is MRHNA and CDR2 is SNTAGT. The CDR3 sequence is CASTIRQVYGNQPQHF. CDR3 nucleotides: TGTGCCAGCACCATTCGACAGGTCTATGGCAATCAGCCCCAGCATTTT.

This clone was seen a single time. This chain joins TRBV28 and TRBJ2-6; TRBD1 matches 9 bases. Per the germline V gene, CDR1 is MDHEN and CDR2 is SYDVKM. The CDR3 runs 17 residues. The V segment lost 5 bases and the J segment 1 base; nucleotides outside the gene matches: 6. CDR3 bases: TGTGCCAGCAGTACCGGGACAGGGAGTTCTGGGGCCAACGTCCTGACTTTC. It specifies CASSTGTGSSGANVLTF.

The rearrangement joins TRBV5-5 to TRBJ2-1, with TRBD1 matching 7 bases. This CDR3 region has 14 residues. Germline-derived CDR1 and CDR2 are SGHKS and YYEKEE (reference sequence). Trimming cost V 4 bases and J 6 bases; bases outside gene matches: 7. DNA for the CDR3: TGTGCCAGCAGCCAACAACAGGGGCGCAATGAGCAGTTCTTC. The encoded protein is CASSQQQGRNEQFF. The full variable domain, with the rest looked up from reference TRBV5-5 and TRBJ2-1, is DAGVTQSPTHLIKTRGQQVTLRCSPISGHKSVSWYQQVLGQGPQFIFQYYEKEERGRGNFPDRFSARQFPNYSSELNVNALLLGDSALYLCASSQQQGRNEQFFGPGTRLTVL.

The chain uses TRBV30 and TRBJ1-5; D gene unclear. The V end was cut by 0 bases, the J end by 2 bases, with 11 bases between. The CDR3 length is 15 residues. Germline V gene data show CDR1 as GTSNPN and CDR2 as SVGIG (reference sequence). The CDR3 loop reads CAWSVPGVGNQPQHF. CDR3 nucleotide sequence: TGTGCCTGGAGTGTACCCGGGGTGGGCAATCAGCCCCAGCATTTT.

This clone appeared once. This chain uses TRBV5-1 with TRBJ2-4; 16 positions match TRBD2. Trimming took 4 bases from V and 6 from J; bases not matched to a gene: 16. The CDR3 is made up of 20 amino acids. Looked up from germline, CDR1 is SGHRS and CDR2 is YFSETQ. CDR3 residues: CASSRGGTSGGVPGGNIQYF. DNA of the CDR3: TGCGCCAGCAGCCGAGGCGGGACTAGCGGGGGGGTCCCCGGAGGAAACATTCAGTACTTC.

This clone occurred once. The rearrangement links TRBV6-5 to TRBJ2-5, with 9 bases that match TRBD2. CDR3 length: 15 amino acids. With 5 bases clipped from V and 5 bases from J, the junction kept 9 bases outside the gene matches. Germline CDR1 MNHEY, CDR2 SVGAGI. The CDR3 DNA reads TGTGCCAGCAGTCGTTCAGCGGGGGGACGGGAGACCCAGTACTTC. It yields the protein CASSRSAGGRETQYF.

The chain employs TRBV27 and TRBJ2-3, with TRBD1 as a possible D gene (6 bases). Trimming took off 6 bases at V and 1 base at J, with 11 bases between the two ends. The length of the CDR3 is 14 residues. From germline, CDR1 is MNHEY and CDR2 SMNVEV (reference sequence). The CDR3 coding sequence is TGTGCCAGCAGAAACAGGGTCGGCACAGATACGCAGTATTTT. Translating it yields CASRNRVGTDTQYF.

The V gene is TRBV6-1, the J gene TRBJ1-2; D gene ambiguous. Per germline, CDR1 MNHNS and CDR2 SASEGT. The CDR3 contains 14 residues. V was trimmed by 2 bases and J by 8 bases, leaving 15 bases between them. For the CDR3, the DNA is TGTGCCAGCAGTGAAAACAGCGGATCAAAAGGCTACACCTTC. It encodes CASSENSGSKGYTF.

V gene TRBV18 combines with J gene TRBJ2-7; 8 bases fit TRBD2. The trim removed 6 bases at V and 3 bases at J, leaving 13 bases unmatched. The CDR3 has 16 amino acids. Per the germline V gene, CDR1 is KGHSH and CDR2 is LQKENI. CDR3 nucleotides: TGTGCCAGCTCTATGGGTTCGACTAGCGAGAACTACGAGCAGTACGTC. Protein: CASSMGSTSENYEQYV.

The chain combines TRBV11-3 with TRBJ2-2; no clear D gene. Germline values: CDR1 SGHNT, CDR2 YENEEA. The CDR3 is made up of 12 amino acids. V shed 2 bases and J shed 8 bases, with 6 bases lying between them. CDR3 protein: CASSLKQGELFF. As DNA, the CDR3 is TGTGCCAGCAGCTTAAAACAAGGGGAGCTGTTTTTT.

Concerning this clone itself: One end of the junction varies from germline; a read error may be responsible. The chain couples TRBV7-3 to TRBJ2-1; D call uncertain. The CDR3 length is 15 residues. From germline, CDR1 is SGHTA and CDR2 FQGTGA. In DNA form, the CDR3 reads TGTGCCAGCAGCTTAGACTTCTACTCCAACAATGGGCAGTTCTTC. Translation: CASSLDFYSNNGQFF.

V and J are TRBV5-1 and TRBJ1-1, with 9 bases fitting TRBD1. This CDR3 spans 17 amino acids. The V and J ends lost 0 bases and 2 bases, in that order; junction bases with no gene match: 8. Germline V CDR1 and CDR2: SGHRS, YFSETQ. CDR3 region: CASSLGSWTGVNTEAFF. Written as DNA, the CDR3 is TGCGCCAGCAGCTTGGGCTCGTGGACAGGGGTTAACACTGAAGCTTTCTTT.

This clone was detected only once. DNA of the CDR3: TGTGCCAGCAGCGTCGATTGGTGGCAGTTCTTC. Encoded protein: CASSVDWWQFF. The chain has TRBV7-9 and TRBJ2-1, with no clear D. This CDR3 region has 11 residues. In germline, CDR1 is SEHNR, CDR2 FQNEAQ (reference sequence). The ends were cut back, 5 bases at V and 12 bases at J, with 11 bases in the middle.

The rearrangement joins TRBV4-2 to TRBJ2-2; D is unresolved. Germline values: CDR1 LGHNA, CDR2 YNFKEQ. The CDR3 contains 15 residues. V lost 6 bases, J lost 2 bases, and 13 bases lay in between. The CDR3 spells CASRVTLTNTGELFF. CDR3 in DNA: TGTGCCAGCAGAGTGACCTTAACCAACACCGGGGAGCTGTTTTTT.

This sequence joins TRBV7-6 and TRBJ2-3; 10 bases are shared with TRBD2. Germline-derived CDR1 and CDR2 are SGHVS and FNYEAQ. Trimming cost V 5 bases and J 3 bases; bases outside gene matches: 5. This CDR3 has 15 amino acids. The chain's CDR3 is CASSTTSGHTDTQYF. The CDR3 bases are TGTGCCAGCAGCACGACTAGCGGGCATACAGATACGCAGTATTTT.

V gene TRBV5-5 combines with J gene TRBJ2-2; 8 bases map to TRBD2. The length of the CDR3 is 15 residues. V dropped 2 bases and J dropped 0; count of bases not matched to a gene: 0. Germline-derived CDR1 and CDR2 are SGHKS and YYEKEE (reference sequence). The CDR3 region has the DNA TGTGCCAGCAGCTTACTAGCGGCGAACACCGGGGAGCTGTTTTTT. Amino acids: CASSLLAANTGELFF.